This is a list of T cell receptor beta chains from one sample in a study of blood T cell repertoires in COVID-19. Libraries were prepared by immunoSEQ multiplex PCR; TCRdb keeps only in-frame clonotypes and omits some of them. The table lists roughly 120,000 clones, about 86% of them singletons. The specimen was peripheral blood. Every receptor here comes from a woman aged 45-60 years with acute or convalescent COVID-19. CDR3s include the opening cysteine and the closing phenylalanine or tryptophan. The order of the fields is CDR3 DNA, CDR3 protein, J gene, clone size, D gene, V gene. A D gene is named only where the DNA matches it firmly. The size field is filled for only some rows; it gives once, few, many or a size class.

CDR3 DNA: TGTGCCTGGAGTGAAGTTTGGCGGGGGGGCATCGGGGAGACCCAGTACTTC; CDR3 protein: CAWSEVWRGGIGETQYF; J gene: TRBJ2-5; clone size: -; D gene: TRBD2; V gene: TRBV30
CDR3 DNA: TGTGCCAGCAGCCCCGGCGTCCGGGACACTGAAGCTTTCTTT; CDR3 protein: CASSPGVRDTEAFF; J gene: TRBJ1-1; clone size: -; D gene: -; V gene: TRBV13
CDR3 DNA: TGTGCCAGCAGCCAAGGGGGGAGGGGAGAGACCCAGTACTTC; CDR3 protein: CASSQGGRGETQYF; J gene: TRBJ2-5; clone size: -; D gene: TRBD2; V gene: TRBV3-1/TRBV3-2
CDR3 DNA: TGCGCCAGCAGTTCTAGCGGGGGGGCCTGGGAGACCCAGTACTTC; CDR3 protein: CASSSSGGAWETQYF; J gene: TRBJ2-5; clone size: -; D gene: TRBD2; V gene: TRBV4-1
CDR3 DNA: TGTGCCAGCAGTTTCAGGACAGGGGGCATAAAAGCTTTCTTT; CDR3 protein: CASSFRTGGIKAFF; J gene: TRBJ1-1; clone size: few; D gene: TRBD1; V gene: TRBV6-2/TRBV6-3
CDR3 DNA: TGTGCCAGCAGCTTAGGACAGACGGCCAGATCCTTTGGCTACACCTTC; CDR3 protein: CASSLGQTARSFGYTF; J gene: TRBJ1-2; clone size: few; D gene: -; V gene: TRBV7-2
CDR3 DNA: TGTGCCAGCAGCTCCGGGACAGGGCGGATAGACACTGAAGCTTTCTTT; CDR3 protein: CASSSGTGRIDTEAFF; J gene: TRBJ1-1; clone size: few; D gene: TRBD1; V gene: TRBV7-2
CDR3 DNA: TGTGCCAGCTCAGGGGGGTTAAATGAAAAACTGTTTTTT; CDR3 protein: CASSGGLNEKLFF; J gene: TRBJ1-4; clone size: -; D gene: -; V gene: TRBV12-1
CDR3 DNA: TGTGCCAGCAGCGAACCGGGACAGACCTACGAGCAGTACTTC; CDR3 protein: CASSEPGQTYEQYF; J gene: TRBJ2-7; clone size: -; D gene: TRBD1; V gene: TRBV9
CDR3 DNA: TGTGCCAGCAGTTACTCGAGTGCACAGAACTACGAGCAGTACTTC; CDR3 protein: CASSYSSAQNYEQYF; J gene: TRBJ2-7; clone size: -; D gene: -; V gene: TRBV6-5
CDR3 DNA: TGTGCCAGCAGTTTACTAGGAGAGACCCAGTACTTC; CDR3 protein: CASSLLGETQYF; J gene: TRBJ2-5; clone size: -; D gene: -; V gene: TRBV6-2/TRBV6-3
CDR3 DNA: TGTGCCAGCAGCATTACAGGGTACTCTGGAAACACCATATATTTT; CDR3 protein: CASSITGYSGNTIYF; J gene: TRBJ1-3; clone size: -; D gene: -; V gene: TRBV13
CDR3 DNA: TGTGCCAGCAGCTTAGCTTTCTACGGGACAGATTACAATGAAAAACTGTTTTTT; CDR3 protein: CASSLAFYGTDYNEKLFF; J gene: TRBJ1-4; clone size: many; D gene: TRBD1; V gene: TRBV7-8
CDR3 DNA: TGTGCCAGTAGAGGGGGGGCACAGACTCTATACACAGATACGCAGTATTTT; CDR3 protein: CASRGGAQTLYTDTQYF; J gene: TRBJ2-3; clone size: -; D gene: -; V gene: TRBV19
CDR3 DNA: TGTGCCAGCAGCTCTGGACTAGCGGGGGGCCGAGGAGAGTTCTTC; CDR3 protein: CASSSGLAGGRGEFF; J gene: TRBJ2-1; clone size: -; D gene: TRBD2; V gene: TRBV7-2
CDR3 DNA: TGTGCCAGCAGCTCTCTAGCGGGAGGGCTCGTCGGGGAGCTGTTTTTT; CDR3 protein: CASSSLAGGLVGELFF; J gene: TRBJ2-2; clone size: once; D gene: TRBD2; V gene: TRBV7-8
CDR3 DNA: TGTGCCAGCAGTTACTTGGCAGGCCATGGCTACACCTTC; CDR3 protein: CASSYLAGHGYTF; J gene: TRBJ1-2; clone size: -; D gene: -; V gene: TRBV6-5
CDR3 DNA: TGTGCCTGGAGTGTACTACGAGGATCGGCGTCACCCCTCCACTTT; CDR3 protein: CAWSVLRGSASPLHF; J gene: TRBJ1-6; clone size: -; D gene: -; V gene: TRBV30
CDR3 DNA: TGCGCCAGCAGCCAAGACTCCGGGGGGTCCAGCCGGAATGAGCAGTTCTTC; CDR3 protein: CASSQDSGGSSRNEQFF; J gene: TRBJ2-1; clone size: -; D gene: TRBD2; V gene: TRBV4-3
CDR3 DNA: TGTGCCAGCAGGGGGCGGGGGCTCACAGATACGCAGTATTTT; CDR3 protein: CASRGRGLTDTQYF; J gene: TRBJ2-3; clone size: once; D gene: -; V gene: TRBV6-5
CDR3 DNA: TGTGCCAGCTCACCAACAGGGAATTCACCCCTCCACTTT; CDR3 protein: CASSPTGNSPLHF; J gene: TRBJ1-6; clone size: -; D gene: -; V gene: TRBV18
CDR3 DNA: TGCAGCGTTGCCGGACACTCACAAGAGACCCAGTACTTC; CDR3 protein: CSVAGHSQETQYF; J gene: TRBJ2-5; clone size: -; D gene: -; V gene: TRBV29-1
CDR3 DNA: TGTGCCAGTACGTCAGGGGGGCACGAGCAGTACTTC; CDR3 protein: CASTSGGHEQYF; J gene: TRBJ2-7; clone size: -; D gene: -; V gene: TRBV19
CDR3 DNA: TGTGCCAGCAGTGAAACGGGCAGGGGCGACACTGAAGCTTTCTTT; CDR3 protein: CASSETGRGDTEAFF; J gene: TRBJ1-1; clone size: once; D gene: -; V gene: TRBV25-1
CDR3 DNA: TGTGCCAGCAGTGAGTCCGTTAACTATGGCTACACCTTC; CDR3 protein: CASSESVNYGYTF; J gene: TRBJ1-2; clone size: -; D gene: -; V gene: TRBV6-1
CDR3 DNA: TGTGCCACCAGTGATTCCGGGACTCCCTTGGATGGCTACACCTTC; CDR3 protein: CATSDSGTPLDGYTF; J gene: TRBJ1-2; clone size: -; D gene: -; V gene: TRBV24-1
CDR3 DNA: TGTGCCAGCTCTCCGGGACTCCAAGAGACCCAGTACTTC; CDR3 protein: CASSPGLQETQYF; J gene: TRBJ2-5; clone size: -; D gene: -; V gene: TRBV18
CDR3 DNA: TGTGCCAGCAAGGCTAGCGGGAGCACAGATACGCAGTATTTT; CDR3 protein: CASKASGSTDTQYF; J gene: TRBJ2-3; clone size: few; D gene: TRBD2; V gene: TRBV2
CDR3 DNA: TGTGCCAGCAGTTACTCCGGGACAGTAGGATCACCCCTCCACTTT; CDR3 protein: CASSYSGTVGSPLHF; J gene: TRBJ1-6; clone size: -; D gene: TRBD1; V gene: TRBV6-5
CDR3 DNA: TGTGCCAGCAGTGAAGATAATGGAAACACCATATATTTT; CDR3 protein: CASSEDNGNTIYF; J gene: TRBJ1-3; clone size: -; D gene: -; V gene: TRBV6-1
CDR3 DNA: TGTGCCAGCAGGGGACACAGGGGGGACACTGAAGCTTTCTTT; CDR3 protein: CASRGHRGDTEAFF; J gene: TRBJ1-1; clone size: once; D gene: TRBD1; V gene: TRBV2
CDR3 DNA: TGTGCCAGTAGTATAGATTACGGTTCCCTCACAGATACGCAGTATTTT; CDR3 protein: CASSIDYGSLTDTQYF; J gene: TRBJ2-3; clone size: -; D gene: -; V gene: TRBV19
CDR3 DNA: TGCAGTGCTAGTCCGGGGTACGAGCAGTACTTC; CDR3 protein: CSASPGYEQYF; J gene: TRBJ2-7; clone size: -; D gene: -; V gene: TRBV20-1
CDR3 DNA: TGCGCCAGCAGCTTGGAGGGGACTACCTACGAGCAGTACTTC; CDR3 protein: CASSLEGTTYEQYF; J gene: TRBJ2-7; clone size: few; D gene: TRBD2; V gene: TRBV5-1
CDR3 DNA: TGTGCCAGCAGCGCGAGCGAAAACACTGAAGCTTTCTTT; CDR3 protein: CASSASENTEAFF; J gene: TRBJ1-1; clone size: -; D gene: -; V gene: TRBV21-1
CDR3 DNA: TGTGCCATCAGTGTCTCGGAGAACTATGGCTACACCTTC; CDR3 protein: CAISVSENYGYTF; J gene: TRBJ1-2; clone size: -; D gene: -; V gene: TRBV10-3
CDR3 DNA: TGTGCCACCAGTGAAAGCAGGGGTGGCACAGATACGCAGTATTTT; CDR3 protein: CATSESRGGTDTQYF; J gene: TRBJ2-3; clone size: -; D gene: -; V gene: TRBV24-1
CDR3 DNA: TGCGCCAGCAGCCAACAGACTAGCGGGAGCTCCCCAGATACGCAGTATTTT; CDR3 protein: CASSQQTSGSSPDTQYF; J gene: TRBJ2-3; clone size: -; D gene: TRBD2; V gene: TRBV4-3
CDR3 DNA: TGTGCCAGCAGCCTAAAAAGGGGCTCCTACAATGAGCAGTTCTTC; CDR3 protein: CASSLKRGSYNEQFF; J gene: TRBJ2-1; clone size: -; D gene: -; V gene: TRBV11-3
CDR3 DNA: TGTGCCAGCAGTTCTACGTCTAGCGGGTTCTACAATGAGCAGTTCTTC; CDR3 protein: CASSSTSSGFYNEQFF; J gene: TRBJ2-1; clone size: -; D gene: TRBD2; V gene: TRBV27
CDR3 DNA: TGCGCCAGCAGCTTGGGGGCTGGCAATCAGCCCCAGCATTTT; CDR3 protein: CASSLGAGNQPQHF; J gene: TRBJ1-5; clone size: -; D gene: -; V gene: TRBV5-1
CDR3 DNA: TGTGCCAGCAGCGGGGCAGGAGGGATCTATGGCTACACCTTC; CDR3 protein: CASSGAGGIYGYTF; J gene: TRBJ1-2; clone size: -; D gene: -; V gene: TRBV5-6
CDR3 DNA: TGTGCCAGTGGAATTTGGGGCGTTAATCAGCCCCAGCATTTT; CDR3 protein: CASGIWGVNQPQHF; J gene: TRBJ1-5; clone size: -; D gene: -; V gene: TRBV19
CDR3 DNA: TGTGCCAGTAGTGGGGACAGGGGCCTAAATGAAAAACTGTTTTTT; CDR3 protein: CASSGDRGLNEKLFF; J gene: TRBJ1-4; clone size: -; D gene: TRBD1; V gene: TRBV19
CDR3 DNA: TGTGCCAGCAGTCCCCCGGTGGGCTCGCCCCTCCACTTT; CDR3 protein: CASSPPVGSPLHF; J gene: TRBJ1-6; clone size: -; D gene: -; V gene: TRBV28
CDR3 DNA: TGTGCCAGCAGTGAAGTTTTGACAGTCGGCAATCAGCCCCAGCATTTT; CDR3 protein: CASSEVLTVGNQPQHF; J gene: TRBJ1-5; clone size: once; D gene: -; V gene: TRBV6-1
CDR3 DNA: TGTGCCAGTAGTATAGTTCGGTTGAACACTGAAGCTTTCTTT; CDR3 protein: CASSIVRLNTEAFF; J gene: TRBJ1-1; clone size: -; D gene: -; V gene: TRBV19
CDR3 DNA: TGTGCCAGCAGCTTAGGGGGTGGTTCGGGAGAAAAACTGTTTTTT; CDR3 protein: CASSLGGGSGEKLFF; J gene: TRBJ1-4; clone size: -; D gene: -; V gene: TRBV11-2
CDR3 DNA: TGCGCCAGCAGCCCGGACGGACAGGGCAGCTCCTATAATTCACCCCTCCACTTT; CDR3 protein: CASSPDGQGSSYNSPLHF; J gene: TRBJ1-6; clone size: -; D gene: TRBD1; V gene: TRBV4-1
CDR3 DNA: TGCAGCGTTGGACAGGGAGGTACTGAAGCTTTCTTT; CDR3 protein: CSVGQGGTEAFF; J gene: TRBJ1-1; clone size: -; D gene: TRBD1; V gene: TRBV29-1
CDR3 DNA: TGTGCCAGCAGCTTACTTCAAGTAGCGGGAGGACTCACCGGGGAGCTGTTTTTT; CDR3 protein: CASSLLQVAGGLTGELFF; J gene: TRBJ2-2; clone size: -; D gene: TRBD2; V gene: TRBV11-2